The 28 T cell receptor beta chains below come from one sample, sequenced in a study of cytomegalovirus exposure and HLA in healthy donors. Only in-frame clones appear in the TCRdb table, and some are missing; sequencing was by immunoSEQ multiplex PCR. In the table there are hundreds of thousands of clones, roughly 85% of which are singletons. The sample was PBMCs. Receptors originate from a woman younger than 35 in good health and CMV-seronegative.

The chain recombines TRBV5-6 with TRBJ1-1; TRBD1 matches 11 bases. Germline V gene sequence: CDR1 SGHDT, CDR2 YYEEEE. The CDR3 sequence is 15 residues long. Trimming took 1 base from V and 5 from J; bases not matched to a gene: 4. The CDR3 loop is CASSLPGQGVTEAFF. DNA for the CDR3: TGTGCCAGCAGCTTGCCGGGACAGGGGGTTACTGAAGCTTTCTTT.

The chain has TRBV5-1 and TRBJ2-3, with 8 positions matching TRBD1. V shed 3 bases, J shed 4 bases, and the junction held 4 bases outside the gene matches. Germline V lookup: CDR1 SGHRS, CDR2 YFSETQ. The CDR3 covers 14 residues. In nucleotides, the CDR3 is TGCGCCAGCAGCTCGGGACAGGCCGCAGATACGCAGTATTTT. Translation gives CASSSGQAADTQYF. Based on the CDR3 plus reference TRBV5-1 and TRBJ2-3, the full variable domain is KAGVTQTPRYLIKTRGQQVTLSCSPISGHRSVSWYQQTPGQGLQFLFEYFSETQRNKGNFPGRFSGRQFSNSRSEMNVSTLELGDSALYLCASSSGQAADTQYFGPGTRLTVL.

This chain links TRBV5-4 with TRBJ2-5, with 7 bases aligning to TRBD1. Germline V gene data show CDR1 as SGHNT and CDR2 as YYREEE (reference sequence). V gave up 4 bases and J gave up 7 bases; unmatched junction bases: 10. The CDR3 covers 14 residues. The CDR3 spells CASSATGPQGTQYF. CDR3 in DNA: TGTGCCAGCAGCGCGACAGGGCCTCAGGGGACCCAGTACTTC.

This sequence joins TRBV7-3 and TRBJ2-7; D gene unclear. With 2 bases removed from V and 7 bases from J, the gap between germline ends came to 21 bases. The CDR3 consists of 16 residues. Germline values: CDR1 SGHTA, CDR2 FQGTGA. CDR3 sequence (DNA): TGTGCCAGCAGCTTACACCCTGCCCCGACCTCCTGGGAGCAGTACTTC. This gives the protein CASSLHPAPTSWEQYF.

This chain connects TRBV5-1 to TRBJ1-1; 7 positions agree with TRBD1. CDR1 SGHRS and CDR2 YFSETQ come from the germline V gene. This CDR3 spans 15 amino acids. With 0 bases clipped from V and 9 bases from J, the junction kept 11 bases outside the gene matches. CDR3 in amino acids: CASSLAPGRGQKAFF. The CDR3 DNA is TGCGCCAGCAGCTTGGCCCCCGGAAGGGGGCAGAAAGCTTTCTTT.

The chain uses TRBV11-3 and TRBJ2-2; the D gene is possibly TRBD1 (5 bases). Trimming removed 8 bases at V and 4 bases at J, with 14 bases between. The germline V gene encodes CDR1 SGHNT and CDR2 YENEEA. The CDR3 runs 14 residues. The CDR3 spells CASSAGWSTGELFF. CDR3 in DNA: TGTGCCAGCTCGGCAGGGTGGTCCACCGGGGAGCTGTTTTTT. Variable domain in full (rest from reference TRBV11-3 and TRBJ2-2): EAGVVQSPRYKIIEKKQPVAFWCNPISGHNTLYWYLQNLGQGPELLIRYENEEAVDDSQLPKDRFSAERLKGVDSTLKIQPAELGDSAVYLCASSAGWSTGELFFGEGSRLTVL.

In the case of this clone: One end of the junction varies from germline; a read error may be responsible. The genes are TRBV6-1 and TRBJ1-1; D unclear. The CDR3 is made up of 13 amino acids. Looked up from germline, CDR1 is MNHNS and CDR2 is SASEGT. The DNA for the CDR3 is TGTGCCAGCAGTCAGGTATTGAACACTGAAGTTTTCTTT. Amino acids: CASSQVLNTEVFF.

The rearrangement links TRBV6-6 to TRBJ1-1; no definite D call. Germline V lookup: CDR1 MNHNY, CDR2 SVGAGI (reference sequence). V dropped 1 base and J dropped 9 bases, with 6 bases sitting between them. CDR3 length: 11 residues. DNA for the CDR3: TGTGCCAGCAGTTACTACACCCAAGCTTTCTTT. Translation: CASSYYTQAFF.

The chain is built from TRBV9 and TRBJ1-2, with TRBD1 matching 7 bases. After removal of 3 bases from V and 2 bases from J, the junction contained 10 bases not matched to a gene. The CDR3 length is 16 residues. The V gene's germline CDR1 is SGDLS and CDR2 YYNGEE. CDR3 coding DNA: TGTGCCAGCAGCGCTACCACAGGGGACGTGAACTATGGCTACACCTTC. This sequence encodes CASSATTGDVNYGYTF.

The chain carries TRBV5-1 and TRBJ1-3, with D maybe TRBD1 (6 bases). Trimming took off 0 bases at V and 4 bases at J, with 11 bases between the two ends. The CDR3 loop spans 15 amino acids. Per germline, CDR1 SGHRS and CDR2 YFSETQ. The CDR3 coding sequence is TGCGCCAGCAGCTTGGCCGGGGGCGAAGGAAACACCATATATTTT. Translating it yields CASSLAGGEGNTIYF.

The chain joins TRBV6-1 to TRBJ1-4; D unclear. Trimming stripped 4 bases from V and 2 bases from J, with 14 bases between. Germline loops: CDR1 MNHNS, CDR2 SASEGT. The CDR3 is 16 amino acids. DNA of the CDR3: TGTGCCAGCAGTGTGGCCCGGGGATACACTAATGAAAAACTGTTTTTT. This gives the protein CASSVARGYTNEKLFF.

The chain uses TRBV2 and TRBJ1-1; D is uncertain. The V and J ends lost 6 bases and 11 bases respectively, with 16 bases between them. In germline, CDR1 is SNHLY, CDR2 FYNNEI. This CDR3 region has 12 residues. Here the CDR3 reads CASRREALLAFF. CDR3 nucleotides: TGTGCCAGCAGGCGGGAGGCCCTCCTGGCTTTCTTT.

The chain recombines TRBV7-9 with TRBJ1-1; no firm D call. The V gene lost 0 bases and the J gene lost 1 base, with 9 bases spanning the gap. Germline V gene lookup returns CDR1 SEHNR and CDR2 FQNEAQ (reference sequence). The CDR3 runs to 15 residues. CDR3 residues: CASSLAVGRNTEAFF. CDR3 nucleotides: TGTGCCAGCAGCTTAGCAGTAGGGCGGAACACTGAAGCTTTCTTT.

The chain combines TRBV27 with TRBJ1-1, with D uncertain. With 5 bases removed from V and 7 bases from J, the gap between germline ends came to 17 bases. CDR3 length equals 14 residues. Germline lookup yields CDR1 MNHEY and CDR2 SMNVEV (reference sequence). CDR3 in DNA: TGTGCCAGCAGTCCCGGATCGGGTTTCGGTGAAGCTTTCTTT. This gives the protein CASSPGSGFGEAFF.

The CDR3 nucleotides are TGCGCCAGCAGCTTGGAATTCGACAGGGACACCGGGGAGCTGTTTTTT. As protein: CASSLEFDRDTGELFF. This chain links TRBV5-1 with TRBJ2-2; 7 nucleotides match TRBD1. There are 16 residues in the CDR3. J gave up 3 bases and V 0 bases, and 5 bases lay outside the gene matches. From germline, CDR1 is SGHRS and CDR2 YFSETQ.

The genes are TRBV5-4 and TRBJ2-7; 11 nucleotides align to TRBD2. V gave up 4 bases and J gave up 4 bases; unmatched junction bases: 10. Per the germline V gene, CDR1 is SGHNT and CDR2 is YYREEE (reference sequence). The CDR3 extends over 16 amino acids. The CDR3 reads CASSDISGRADYEQYF. In DNA form, the CDR3 reads TGTGCCAGCAGCGATATTAGCGGGAGGGCCGATTACGAGCAGTACTTC.

The chain carries TRBV6-5 and TRBJ1-2, with D unclear. Per the germline V gene, CDR1 is MNHEY and CDR2 is SVGAGI. There are 14 residues in the CDR3. V was cut by 0 bases and J by 2 bases, with 7 bases left in between. The CDR3 spells CASSYSGGNYGYTF. CDR3 sequence (DNA): TGTGCCAGCAGTTACTCTGGCGGGAACTATGGCTACACCTTC.

This chain connects TRBV23-1 to TRBJ1-6; D unclear. TRBV23-1 is marked as an open reading frame, function uncertain. The CDR3 is 18 amino acids. The ends were cut back, 3 bases at V and 0 bases at J, with 15 bases in the middle. The CDR3 DNA follows: TGCGCCAGCAGTCATCACTCCGGAGGAGTCTCCTATAATTCACCCCTCCACTTT. Amino acids: CASSHHSGGVSYNSPLHF.

The rearrangement uses TRBV5-1 and TRBJ1-1; a possible D gene is TRBD1 (5 bases). The CDR3 has 14 residues. Trimming cost V 1 base and J 4 bases, with 11 bases left between them. The germline V gene has CDR1 SGHRS and CDR2 YFSETQ. The CDR3, as DNA: TGCGCCAGCAGCTTGTCCGGGGGGAGCACTGAAGCTTTCTTT. This encodes CASSLSGGSTEAFF.

This clone was picked up many times. The V gene is TRBV5-6, the J gene TRBJ1-2; maybe TRBD1 (6 bases). Germline V gives CDR1 SGHDT, CDR2 YYEEEE. Between the trimmed V and J ends, which lost 4 bases and 8 bases, there was a span of 15 bases. This CDR3 is 13 amino acids long. CDR3 coding DNA: TGTGCCAGCAGCCCGCAGGGGAGGTCGGGCTACACCTTC. It codes for CASSPQGRSGYTF.

The V and J genes are TRBV5-4 and TRBJ2-1; the D is unclear. The CDR3 loop spans 16 amino acids. Germline V gives CDR1 SGHNT, CDR2 YYREEE (reference sequence). Trimming stripped 4 bases from V and 7 bases from J, with 21 bases between. CDR3 region: CASSLGKGGSRNEQFF. The CDR3 region has the DNA TGTGCCAGCAGCCTGGGGAAGGGTGGAAGTAGGAATGAGCAGTTCTTC.

The chain uses TRBV2 and TRBJ1-3; D unresolved. Trimming stripped 4 bases from V and 2 bases from J, with 6 bases between. The CDR3 runs 13 residues. Germline V gene lookup returns CDR1 SNHLY and CDR2 FYNNEI. This CDR3 reads CASSGEAGNTIYF. The CDR3 DNA reads as TGTGCCAGCAGTGGAGAGGCTGGAAACACCATATATTTT.

V usage is TRBV13 and J usage is TRBJ2-5; D is perhaps TRBD2 (6 bases). The CDR3 extends over 15 amino acids. Trimming removed 5 bases from V and 2 bases from J, with 15 bases in between. Germline V gives CDR1 PRHDT, CDR2 FYEKMQ (reference sequence). The chain's CDR3 is CASSISGDRQETQYF. In nucleotides, the CDR3 is TGTGCCAGCAGCATCTCGGGAGACCGACAAGAGACCCAGTACTTC.

The chain combines TRBV5-4 with TRBJ1-2; maybe TRBD1 (6 bases). Trimming left V 0 bases short and J 8 bases short, with 14 bases between. This CDR3 comprises 14 residues. CDR1 SGHNT and CDR2 YYREEE come from the germline V gene (reference sequence). This CDR3 is CASSLARGQSGYTF. DNA of the CDR3: TGTGCCAGCAGCTTGGCCCGGGGGCAGTCCGGCTACACCTTC.

This chain's CDR3 is CASSRGTGGFQETQYF. The CDR3 region has the DNA TGTGCCAGCAGCCGGGGGACAGGGGGCTTCCAAGAGACCCAGTACTTC. This rearrangement joins TRBV27 to TRBJ2-5; 12 nucleotides agree with TRBD1. Germline CDR1 reads MNHEY; CDR2 reads SMNVEV (reference sequence). The trim removed 6 bases at V and 1 base at J, leaving 6 bases unmatched. CDR3 size: 16 residues.

V gene TRBV7-2 combines with J gene TRBJ2-7; 10 bases are a match to TRBD2. The V segment lost 5 bases and the J segment 7 bases; nucleotides outside the gene matches: 8. CDR3 length: 14 residues. In germline, CDR1 is SGHTA, CDR2 FQGNSA. CDR3 in DNA: TGTGCCAGCAGCCCAACTAGCGGGGCTCGGGAGCAGTACTTC. Its translation: CASSPTSGAREQYF.

This clone was observed a single time. The V call is TRBV15, the J call TRBJ2-1; 9 nucleotides line up with TRBD1. The CDR3 has 16 amino acids. Germline V gene sequence: CDR1 LNHNV, CDR2 YYDKDF (reference sequence). V lost 0 bases to trimming and J lost 9 bases; unmatched junction nucleotides: 9. The CDR3 nucleotides are TGTGCCACCAGCAGAGATCGGGACAGGGCATCGGGTGAGCAGTTCTTC. As protein: CATSRDRDRASGEQFF.

The chain recombines TRBV7-2 with TRBJ2-7; 10 positions match TRBD1. V was clipped by 5 bases and J by 5 bases; unmatched bases: 9. This CDR3 has 15 residues. The germline V gene has CDR1 SGHTA and CDR2 FQGNSA. CDR3 loop: CASSPRQGAVHEQYF. The CDR3, as DNA: TGTGCCAGCAGCCCCCGACAGGGGGCGGTCCACGAGCAGTACTTC.